The clone carrying this TCR beta chain came up many times. This record belongs to a study of T cells in Graves' hyperthyroidism and ophthalmopathy. About the research overall: Peripheral blood was secured at the point of initial diagnosis, before any treatment.

The CDR3 regions of TCR beta were amplified from RNA transcripts. HTBI primers were the set used in a first-round RT-PCR of the TCR CDR3. Using its own MiXCR run on the multiplex PCR reads, TCRdb lists one record per CDR3 protein. The sample contains about 710,000 distinct CDR3 sequences, over 15% of which appear only once. Orbital computed tomography and thyroid ultrasound, together with serum TRAb and thyroxine and clinical symptoms, were used for diagnoses. Trimming cost V 2 bases and J 4 bases, with 6 bases left between them. The length of the CDR3 is 13 residues. Germline CDR1 and CDR2: MDHEN and SYDVKM.

The TCR sequence derives from a man younger than 35 with Graves' hyperthyroidism. Material: blood. V is TRBV28 and J is TRBJ1-5; D gene unclear. CDR3 nucleotides: TGTGCCAGCAGTTTAGTTTTTAATCAGCCCCAGCATTTT. Protein product: CASSLVFNQPQHF.